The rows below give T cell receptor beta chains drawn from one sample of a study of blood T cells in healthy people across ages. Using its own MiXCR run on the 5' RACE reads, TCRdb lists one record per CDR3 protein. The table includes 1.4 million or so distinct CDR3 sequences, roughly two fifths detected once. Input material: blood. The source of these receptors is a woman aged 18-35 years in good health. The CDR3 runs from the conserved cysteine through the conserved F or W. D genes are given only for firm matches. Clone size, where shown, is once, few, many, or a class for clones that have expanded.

CDR3 protein: CASSNRVSSYNEQFF
CDR3 DNA: TGTGCCAGCAGTAACAGGGTGAGCTCCTACAATGAGCAGTTCTTC
clone size: -
D gene: -
CDR3 length: 15
V gene: TRBV27
J gene: TRBJ2-1

CDR3 protein: CASSKTGVYGYTF
CDR3 DNA: TGTGCCAGCAGCAAGACAGGGGTCTATGGCTACACCTTC
clone size: many
D gene: TRBD1
CDR3 length: 13
V gene: TRBV7-2
J gene: TRBJ1-2

CDR3 protein: CSAVEGNTEAFF
CDR3 DNA: TGCAGCGCTGTGGAGGGAAACACTGAAGCTTTCTTT
clone size: -
D gene: -
CDR3 length: 12
V gene: TRBV29-1
J gene: TRBJ1-1

CDR3 protein: CASSWTSNQPQHF
CDR3 DNA: TGTGCCAGCAGTTGGACAAGCAATCAGCCCCAGCATTTT
clone size: few
D gene: -
CDR3 length: 13
V gene: TRBV6-5
J gene: TRBJ1-5

CDR3 protein: CSARTDLNSPLHF
CDR3 DNA: TGCAGTGCTAGGACGGACCTAAATTCACCCCTCCACTTT
clone size: few
D gene: -
CDR3 length: 13
V gene: TRBV20-1
J gene: TRBJ1-6

CDR3 protein: CATSRLKTGPDTQYF
CDR3 DNA: TGTGCCACCAGCAGACTCAAAACAGGACCAGATACGCAGTATTTT
clone size: few
D gene: -
CDR3 length: 15
V gene: TRBV15
J gene: TRBJ2-3

CDR3 protein: CASSYQGYGTEAFF
CDR3 DNA: TGTGCCAGCAGTTATCAGGGATACGGCACTGAAGCTTTCTTT
clone size: -
D gene: -
CDR3 length: 14
V gene: TRBV3-1
J gene: TRBJ1-1

CDR3 protein: CASRKLAGVFSSYNEQFF
CDR3 DNA: TGTGCCAGCAGAAAACTAGCGGGGGTGTTTAGCTCCTACAATGAGCAGTTCTTC
clone size: -
D gene: TRBD2
CDR3 length: 18
V gene: TRBV12-3/TRBV12-4
J gene: TRBJ2-1

CDR3 protein: CASSPEQGAFTNQPQHF
CDR3 DNA: TGTGCCAGCTCACCGGAGCAGGGGGCCTTCACGAATCAGCCCCAGCATTTT
clone size: -
D gene: TRBD1
CDR3 length: 17
V gene: TRBV18
J gene: TRBJ1-5

CDR3 protein: CASSLAGVEYGYTF
CDR3 DNA: TGTGCCAGCAGCTTAGCAGGGGTGGAGTATGGCTACACCTTC
clone size: -
D gene: -
CDR3 length: 14
V gene: TRBV7-9
J gene: TRBJ1-2

CDR3 protein: CASSLSGAEAYEQYF
CDR3 DNA: TGTGCCAGCAGTTTATCGGGTGCAGAGGCCTACGAGCAGTACTTC
clone size: -
D gene: -
CDR3 length: 15
V gene: TRBV27
J gene: TRBJ2-7

CDR3 protein: CSSGTPTDTQYF
CDR3 DNA: TGCAGCTCCGGGACCCCAACAGATACGCAGTATTTT
clone size: -
D gene: -
CDR3 length: 12
V gene: TRBV20-1
J gene: TRBJ2-3

CDR3 protein: CSALPRGGGYNEQFF
CDR3 DNA: TGCAGTGCTTTACCGAGAGGGGGGGGCTACAATGAGCAGTTCTTC
clone size: -
D gene: -
CDR3 length: 15
V gene: TRBV20-1
J gene: TRBJ2-1

CDR3 protein: CASSQRREGNEQYF
CDR3 DNA: TGTGCCAGCAGTCAACGCCGGGAGGGAAACGAGCAGTACTTC
clone size: few
D gene: TRBD2
CDR3 length: 14
V gene: TRBV27
J gene: TRBJ2-7

CDR3 protein: CASSPLGAGRSDTQYF
CDR3 DNA: TGTGCCAGCTCACCACTTGGAGCCGGGCGGTCAGATACGCAGTATTTT
clone size: -
D gene: -
CDR3 length: 16
V gene: TRBV18
J gene: TRBJ2-3

CDR3 protein: CASSTRGPDEQYF
CDR3 DNA: TGTGCCAGCAGCACCCGGGGGCCGGATGAGCAGTACTTC
clone size: -
D gene: -
CDR3 length: 13
V gene: TRBV9
J gene: TRBJ2-5

CDR3 protein: CASSLSGASEQYF
CDR3 DNA: TGTGCCAGCAGTTTATCCGGGGCCTCCGAGCAGTACTTC
clone size: -
D gene: -
CDR3 length: 13
V gene: TRBV27
J gene: TRBJ2-7

CDR3 protein: CASSAPIMDSFETQYF
CDR3 DNA: TGTGCCAGCAGCGCGCCGATAATGGACAGTTTTGAGACCCAGTACTTC
clone size: few
D gene: -
CDR3 length: 16
V gene: TRBV7-9
J gene: TRBJ2-5

CDR3 protein: CASSQVAGGTDTQYF
CDR3 DNA: TGCGCCAGCAGCCAAGTAGCGGGGGGCACAGATACGCAGTATTTT
clone size: many
D gene: TRBD2
CDR3 length: 15
V gene: TRBV3-1
J gene: TRBJ2-3

CDR3 protein: CASSLWTGAHSPLHF
CDR3 DNA: TGTGCCAGCAGTTTGTGGACAGGGGCCCATTCACCCCTCCACTTT
clone size: -
D gene: TRBD1
CDR3 length: 15
V gene: TRBV27
J gene: TRBJ1-6

CDR3 protein: CASRDTGVYEQYF
CDR3 DNA: TGTGCCAGCAGGGATACAGGTGTCTACGAGCAGTACTTC
clone size: -
D gene: -
CDR3 length: 13
V gene: TRBV11-2
J gene: TRBJ2-7

CDR3 protein: CASSLRGAEVTGELFF
CDR3 DNA: TGTGCCAGCAGCTTACGGGGGGCTGAAGTCACCGGGGAGCTGTTTTTT
clone size: -
D gene: -
CDR3 length: 16
V gene: TRBV7-9
J gene: TRBJ2-2

CDR3 protein: CASSYPPWESIQETQYF
CDR3 DNA: TGTGCCAGCAGTTACCCACCCTGGGAATCGATTCAAGAGACCCAGTACTTC
clone size: -
D gene: -
CDR3 length: 17
V gene: TRBV6-2/TRBV6-3
J gene: TRBJ2-5

CDR3 protein: CASSPGLAGGRDTQYF
CDR3 DNA: TGTGCCAGCAGCCCCGGACTAGCGGGGGGGCGAGATACGCAGTATTTT
clone size: few
D gene: TRBD2
CDR3 length: 16
V gene: TRBV7-9
J gene: TRBJ2-3

CDR3 protein: CASSGPEGPDEKLFF
CDR3 DNA: TGTGCCAGCAGCGGTCCCGAGGGTCCGGATGAAAAACTGTTTTTT
clone size: -
D gene: -
CDR3 length: 15
V gene: TRBV11-2
J gene: TRBJ1-4

CDR3 protein: CATRPTGSEQFF
CDR3 DNA: TGTGCCACCCGACCGACAGGTAGTGAGCAGTTCTTC
clone size: few
D gene: -
CDR3 length: 12
V gene: TRBV10-3
J gene: TRBJ2-1

CDR3 protein: CASRGGGSFGSYEQYF
CDR3 DNA: TGTGCCAGCAGAGGCGGGGGGAGTTTTGGCTCCTACGAGCAGTACTTC
clone size: -
D gene: TRBD2
CDR3 length: 16
V gene: TRBV12-3/TRBV12-4
J gene: TRBJ2-7

CDR3 protein: CASSGTGALPRGYTF
CDR3 DNA: TGTGCCAGCAGCGGTACAGGGGCCCTGCCGAGGGGCTACACCTTC
clone size: once
D gene: TRBD1
CDR3 length: 15
V gene: TRBV7-2
J gene: TRBJ1-2

CDR3 protein: CASSAQGTKNIQYF
CDR3 DNA: TGTGCCAGCAGTGCGCAGGGAACCAAAAACATTCAGTACTTC
clone size: -
D gene: -
CDR3 length: 14
V gene: TRBV28
J gene: TRBJ2-4

CDR3 protein: CSVGSQGGTGELFF
CDR3 DNA: TGCAGCGTGGGTTCACAGGGAGGAACCGGGGAGCTGTTTTTT
clone size: few
D gene: -
CDR3 length: 14
V gene: TRBV29-1
J gene: TRBJ2-2

CDR3 protein: CSARGGMGYEQYF
CDR3 DNA: TGCAGTGCTAGAGGGGGAATGGGCTACGAGCAGTACTTC
clone size: few
D gene: -
CDR3 length: 13
V gene: TRBV20-1
J gene: TRBJ2-7

CDR3 protein: CASSEGPVLGTGELFF
CDR3 DNA: TGTGCTAGCAGCGAGGGACCGGTCTTGGGGACCGGGGAGCTGTTTTTT
clone size: -
D gene: -
CDR3 length: 16
V gene: TRBV7-7
J gene: TRBJ2-2

CDR3 protein: CASKTRGGRTYF
CDR3 DNA: TGTGCCAGCAAAACCCGCGGGGGCCGCACGTATTTT
clone size: -
D gene: -
CDR3 length: 12
V gene: TRBV2
J gene: TRBJ2-3

CDR3 protein: CAWRSVNEQFF
CDR3 DNA: TGTGCCTGGAGGTCAGTCAATGAGCAGTTCTTC
clone size: -
D gene: -
CDR3 length: 11
V gene: TRBV30
J gene: TRBJ2-1

CDR3 protein: CASKGERGSYEQYF
CDR3 DNA: TGTGCCAGCAAAGGGGAGAGGGGGAGCTACGAGCAGTACTTC
clone size: -
D gene: -
CDR3 length: 14
V gene: TRBV28
J gene: TRBJ2-7

CDR3 protein: CASSTRRGPSYEQYF
CDR3 DNA: TGTGCCAGTAGTACCCGCAGGGGGCCCTCCTACGAGCAGTACTTC
clone size: -
D gene: TRBD1
CDR3 length: 15
V gene: TRBV19
J gene: TRBJ2-7

CDR3 protein: CAGSELGTSGGANFYEQYF
CDR3 DNA: TGTGCCGGCAGTGAATTAGGGACTAGCGGGGGGGCGAATTTCTACGAGCAGTACTTC
clone size: -
D gene: TRBD2
CDR3 length: 19
V gene: TRBV6-1
J gene: TRBJ2-7

CDR3 protein: CASSLAGANTEAFF
CDR3 DNA: TGTGCCAGCAGTTTAGCAGGGGCGAACACTGAAGCTTTCTTT
clone size: many
D gene: -
CDR3 length: 14
V gene: TRBV5-1
J gene: TRBJ1-1

CDR3 protein: CASSRRQGGTEAFF
CDR3 DNA: TGTGCCAGCAGCCGACGACAGGGCGGTACTGAAGCTTTCTTT
clone size: few
D gene: TRBD1
CDR3 length: 14
V gene: TRBV7-2
J gene: TRBJ1-1

CDR3 protein: CASSSVQTSYEQYF
CDR3 DNA: TGTGCCAGCAGTTCGGTCCAGACCTCCTACGAGCAGTACTTC
clone size: -
D gene: -
CDR3 length: 14
V gene: TRBV28
J gene: TRBJ2-7